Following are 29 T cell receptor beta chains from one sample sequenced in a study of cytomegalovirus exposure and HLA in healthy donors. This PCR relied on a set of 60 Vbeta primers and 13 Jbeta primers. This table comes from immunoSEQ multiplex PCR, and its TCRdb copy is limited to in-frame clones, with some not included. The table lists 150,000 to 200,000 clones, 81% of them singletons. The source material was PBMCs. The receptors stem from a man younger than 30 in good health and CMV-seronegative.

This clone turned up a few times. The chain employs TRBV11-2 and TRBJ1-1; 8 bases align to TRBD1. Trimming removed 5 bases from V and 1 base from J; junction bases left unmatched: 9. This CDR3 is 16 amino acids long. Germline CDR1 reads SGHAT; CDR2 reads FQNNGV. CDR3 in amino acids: CASSPQGAWTNTEAFF. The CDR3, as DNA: TGTGCCAGCAGCCCGCAGGGGGCCTGGACGAACACTGAAGCTTTCTTT. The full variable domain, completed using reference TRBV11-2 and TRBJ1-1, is EAGVAQSPRYKIIEKRQSVAFWCNPISGHATLYWYQQILGQGPKLLIQFQNNGVVDDSQLPKDRFSAERLKGVDSTLKIQPAKLEDSAVYLCASSPQGAWTNTEAFFGQGTRLTVV.

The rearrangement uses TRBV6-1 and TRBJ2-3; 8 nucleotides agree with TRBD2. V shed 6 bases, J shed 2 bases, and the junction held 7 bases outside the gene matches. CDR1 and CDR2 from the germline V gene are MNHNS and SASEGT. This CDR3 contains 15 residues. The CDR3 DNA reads TGTGCCAGCAGCCGAGCGGGGGAATACACAGATACGCAGTATTTT. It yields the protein CASSRAGEYTDTQYF.

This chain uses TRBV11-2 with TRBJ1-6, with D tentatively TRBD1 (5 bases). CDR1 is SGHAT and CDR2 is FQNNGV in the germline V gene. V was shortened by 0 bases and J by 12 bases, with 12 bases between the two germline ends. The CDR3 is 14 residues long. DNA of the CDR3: TGTGCCAGCAGCTTAGACAGGGTAACTTTACCCCTCCACTTT. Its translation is CASSLDRVTLPLHF.

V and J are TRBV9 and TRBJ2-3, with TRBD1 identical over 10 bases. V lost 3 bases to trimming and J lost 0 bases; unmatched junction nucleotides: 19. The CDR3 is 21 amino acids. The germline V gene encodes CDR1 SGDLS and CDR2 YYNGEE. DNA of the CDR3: TGTGCCAGCAGCGCAGAACCGGGACAGGGGATAACCCACCTTAGCACAGATACGCAGTATTTT. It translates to CASSAEPGQGITHLSTDTQYF.

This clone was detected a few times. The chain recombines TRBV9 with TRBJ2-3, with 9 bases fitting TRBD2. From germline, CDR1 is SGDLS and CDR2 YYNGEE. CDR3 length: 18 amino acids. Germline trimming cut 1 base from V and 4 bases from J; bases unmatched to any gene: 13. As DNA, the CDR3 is TGTGCCAGCAGCGTATCTGCCCGTTCTAGCGGGATTGCAGATACGCAGTATTTT. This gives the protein CASSVSARSSGIADTQYF.

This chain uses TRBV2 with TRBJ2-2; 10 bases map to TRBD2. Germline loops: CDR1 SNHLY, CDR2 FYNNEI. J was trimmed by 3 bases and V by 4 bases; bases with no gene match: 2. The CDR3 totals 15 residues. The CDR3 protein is CASSALAGDTGELFF. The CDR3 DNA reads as TGTGCCAGCAGTGCGCTAGCGGGGGACACCGGGGAGCTGTTTTTT.

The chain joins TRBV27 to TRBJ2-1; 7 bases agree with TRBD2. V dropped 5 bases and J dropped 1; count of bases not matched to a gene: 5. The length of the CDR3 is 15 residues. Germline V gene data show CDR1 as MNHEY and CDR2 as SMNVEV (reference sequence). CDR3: CASSPTGGSYNEQFF. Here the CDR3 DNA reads TGTGCCAGCAGTCCCACGGGGGGATCCTACAATGAGCAGTTCTTC.

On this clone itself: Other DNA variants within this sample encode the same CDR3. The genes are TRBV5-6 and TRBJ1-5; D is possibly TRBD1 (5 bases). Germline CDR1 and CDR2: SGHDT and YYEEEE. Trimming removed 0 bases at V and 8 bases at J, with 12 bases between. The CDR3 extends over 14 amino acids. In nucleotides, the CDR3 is TGTGCCAGCAGCTTGGCGGGGGGTTGGGAGCCCCAGCATTTT. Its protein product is CASSLAGGWEPQHF.

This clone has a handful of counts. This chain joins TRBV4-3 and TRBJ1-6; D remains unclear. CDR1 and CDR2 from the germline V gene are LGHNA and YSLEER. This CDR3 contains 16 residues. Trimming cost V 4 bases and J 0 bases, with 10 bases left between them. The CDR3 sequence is CASSPSQSSYNSPLHF. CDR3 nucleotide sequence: TGCGCCAGCAGCCCGTCACAGAGCTCCTATAATTCACCCCTCCACTTT.

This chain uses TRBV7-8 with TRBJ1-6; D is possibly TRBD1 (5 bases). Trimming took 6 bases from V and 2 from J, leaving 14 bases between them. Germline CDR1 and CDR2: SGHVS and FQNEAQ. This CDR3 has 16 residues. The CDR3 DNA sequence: TGTGCCAGCAGTCAATCCAGACAGACCTATAATTCACCCCTCCACTTT. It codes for CASSQSRQTYNSPLHF.

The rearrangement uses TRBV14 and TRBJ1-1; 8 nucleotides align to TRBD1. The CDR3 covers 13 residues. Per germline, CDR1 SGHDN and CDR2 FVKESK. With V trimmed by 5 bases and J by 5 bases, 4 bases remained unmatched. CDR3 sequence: CASSATGGTEAFF. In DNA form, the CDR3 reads TGTGCCAGCAGCGCAACAGGGGGGACTGAAGCTTTCTTT.

Here the CDR3 reads CASSDASGGAGQFF. CDR3 DNA sequence: TGTGCCAGCAGTGACGCTAGCGGGGGGGCCGGGCAGTTCTTC. The rearrangement joins TRBV6-4 to TRBJ2-1; 12 bases map to TRBD2. This CDR3 spans 14 amino acids. V trimming: 2 bases; J trimming: 12 bases; junction bases outside the gene matches: 5. Germline assignment: CDR1 MRHNA and CDR2 SNTAGT.

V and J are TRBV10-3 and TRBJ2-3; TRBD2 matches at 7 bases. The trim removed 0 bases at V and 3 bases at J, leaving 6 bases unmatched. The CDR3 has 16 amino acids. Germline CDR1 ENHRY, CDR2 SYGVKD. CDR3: CAISESRLAETDTQYF. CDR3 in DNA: TGTGCCATCAGTGAGTCCCGTCTAGCGGAGACAGATACGCAGTATTTT.

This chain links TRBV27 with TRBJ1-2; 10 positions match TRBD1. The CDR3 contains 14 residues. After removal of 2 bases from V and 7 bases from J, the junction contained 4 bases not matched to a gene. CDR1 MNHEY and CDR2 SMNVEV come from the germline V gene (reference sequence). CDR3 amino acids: CASSLVTGGFGYTF. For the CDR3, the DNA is TGTGCCAGCAGTTTAGTGACAGGGGGCTTTGGCTACACCTTC.

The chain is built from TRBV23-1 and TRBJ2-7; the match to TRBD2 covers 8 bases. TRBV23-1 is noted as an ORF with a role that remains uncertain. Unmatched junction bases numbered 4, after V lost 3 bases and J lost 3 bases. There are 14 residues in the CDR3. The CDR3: CASSQAGGGYEQYF. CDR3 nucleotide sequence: TGCGCCAGCAGTCAGGCGGGGGGCGGCTACGAGCAGTACTTC.

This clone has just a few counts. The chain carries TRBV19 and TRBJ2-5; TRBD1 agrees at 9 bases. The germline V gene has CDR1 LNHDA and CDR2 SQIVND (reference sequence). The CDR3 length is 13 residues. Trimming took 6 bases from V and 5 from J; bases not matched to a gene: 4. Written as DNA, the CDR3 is TGTGCCAGTAGCCTGACAGGGGGGGAGACCCAGTACTTC. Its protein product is CASSLTGGETQYF.

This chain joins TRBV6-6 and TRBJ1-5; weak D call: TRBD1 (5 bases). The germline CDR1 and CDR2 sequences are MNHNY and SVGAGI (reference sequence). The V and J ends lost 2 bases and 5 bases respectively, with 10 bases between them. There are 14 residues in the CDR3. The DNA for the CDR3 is TGTGCCAGCAGTTACCGGCAGGGTCATCAGCCCCAGCATTTT. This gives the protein CASSYRQGHQPQHF.

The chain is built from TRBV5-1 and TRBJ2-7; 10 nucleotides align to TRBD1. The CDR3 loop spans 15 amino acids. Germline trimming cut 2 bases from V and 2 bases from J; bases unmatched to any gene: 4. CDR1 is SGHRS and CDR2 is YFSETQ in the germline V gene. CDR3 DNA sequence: TGCGCCAGCAGCTTAGGGACAGGGGTAACCTACGAGCAGTACTTC. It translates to CASSLGTGVTYEQYF. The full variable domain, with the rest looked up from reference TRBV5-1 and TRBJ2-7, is KAGVTQTPRYLIKTRGQQVTLSCSPISGHRSVSWYQQTPGQGLQFLFEYFSETQRNKGNFPGRFSGRQFSNSRSEMNVSTLELGDSALYLCASSLGTGVTYEQYFGPGTRLTVT.

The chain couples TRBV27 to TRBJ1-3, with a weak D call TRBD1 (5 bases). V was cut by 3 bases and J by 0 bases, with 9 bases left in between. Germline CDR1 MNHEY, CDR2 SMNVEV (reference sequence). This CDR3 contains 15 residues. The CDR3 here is CASSFSGGSGNTIYF. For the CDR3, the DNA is TGTGCCAGCAGTTTTAGCGGGGGCTCTGGAAACACCATATATTTT.

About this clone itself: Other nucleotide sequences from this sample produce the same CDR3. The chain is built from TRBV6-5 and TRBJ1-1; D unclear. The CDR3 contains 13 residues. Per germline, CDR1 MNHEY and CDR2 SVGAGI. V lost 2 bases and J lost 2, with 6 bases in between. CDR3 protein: CASSYGRNTEAFF. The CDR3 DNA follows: TGTGCCAGCAGTTACGGGAGAAACACTGAAGCTTTCTTT.

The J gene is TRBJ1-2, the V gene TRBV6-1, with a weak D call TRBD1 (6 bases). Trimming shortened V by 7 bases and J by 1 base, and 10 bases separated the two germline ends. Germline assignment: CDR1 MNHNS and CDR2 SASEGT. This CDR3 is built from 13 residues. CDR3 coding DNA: TGTGCCAGCAACAGGGAAATTAACTATGGCTACACCTTC. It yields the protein CASNREINYGYTF.

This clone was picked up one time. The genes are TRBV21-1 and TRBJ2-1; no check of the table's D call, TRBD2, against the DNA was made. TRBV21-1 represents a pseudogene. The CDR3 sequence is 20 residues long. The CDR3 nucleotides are TGTGCCAGCAGCAAAGGAGAGGAGAACCCGACCCATAGCTCCTACAATGAGCAGTTCTTC. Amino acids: CASSKGEENPTHSSYNEQFF.

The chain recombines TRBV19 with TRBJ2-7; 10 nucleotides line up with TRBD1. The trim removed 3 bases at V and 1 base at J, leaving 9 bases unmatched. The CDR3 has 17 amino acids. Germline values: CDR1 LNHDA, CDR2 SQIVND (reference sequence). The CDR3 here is CASSMRRDRGVSYEQYF. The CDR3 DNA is TGTGCCAGTAGTATGAGGAGGGACAGGGGAGTATCCTACGAGCAGTACTTC.

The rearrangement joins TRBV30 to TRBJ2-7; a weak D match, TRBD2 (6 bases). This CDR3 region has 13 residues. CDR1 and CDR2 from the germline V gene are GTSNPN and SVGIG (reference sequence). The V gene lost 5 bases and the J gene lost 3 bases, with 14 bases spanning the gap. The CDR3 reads CAWGTPRGYEQYF. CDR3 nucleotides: TGTGCCTGGGGGACTCCTCGAGGCTACGAGCAGTACTTC.

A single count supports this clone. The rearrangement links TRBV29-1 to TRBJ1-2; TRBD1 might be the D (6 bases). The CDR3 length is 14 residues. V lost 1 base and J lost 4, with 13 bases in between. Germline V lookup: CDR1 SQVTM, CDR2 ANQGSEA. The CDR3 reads CSVEGQGSGYGYTF. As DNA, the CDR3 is TGCAGCGTTGAAGGGCAGGGGTCGGGCTATGGCTACACCTTC.

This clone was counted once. The CDR3 DNA sequence: TGCGCCAGCAGCAGGGACAGGGGCTACGAGCAGTACTTC. Translation gives CASSRDRGYEQYF. V gene TRBV4-3 combines with J gene TRBJ2-7; TRBD1 matches at 10 bases. Trimming at V came to 5 bases and at J to 3 bases, leaving 1 base not matched to a gene. The CDR3 contains 13 residues. The V gene's germline CDR1 is LGHNA and CDR2 YSLEER.

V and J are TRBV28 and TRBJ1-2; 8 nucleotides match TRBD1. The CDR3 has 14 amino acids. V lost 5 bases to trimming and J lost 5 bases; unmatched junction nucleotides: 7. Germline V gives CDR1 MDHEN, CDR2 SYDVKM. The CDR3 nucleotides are TGTGCCAGCAGTGGGACAGGTGGCTTTTATGGCTACACCTTC. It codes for CASSGTGGFYGYTF.

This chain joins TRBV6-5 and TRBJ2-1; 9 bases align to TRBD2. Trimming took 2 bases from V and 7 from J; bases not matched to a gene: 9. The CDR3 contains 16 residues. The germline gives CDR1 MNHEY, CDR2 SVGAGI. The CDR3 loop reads CASSYLGGGAENEQFF. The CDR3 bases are TGTGCCAGCAGTTACCTTGGCGGGGGGGCAGAGAATGAGCAGTTCTTC.

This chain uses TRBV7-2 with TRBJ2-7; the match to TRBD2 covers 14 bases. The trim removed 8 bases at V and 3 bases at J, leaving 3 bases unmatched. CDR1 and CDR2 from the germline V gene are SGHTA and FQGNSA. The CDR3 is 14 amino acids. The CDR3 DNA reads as TGTGCCAGCGGGACTAGCGGGGGTTACTACGAGCAGTACTTC. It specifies CASGTSGGYYEQYF.